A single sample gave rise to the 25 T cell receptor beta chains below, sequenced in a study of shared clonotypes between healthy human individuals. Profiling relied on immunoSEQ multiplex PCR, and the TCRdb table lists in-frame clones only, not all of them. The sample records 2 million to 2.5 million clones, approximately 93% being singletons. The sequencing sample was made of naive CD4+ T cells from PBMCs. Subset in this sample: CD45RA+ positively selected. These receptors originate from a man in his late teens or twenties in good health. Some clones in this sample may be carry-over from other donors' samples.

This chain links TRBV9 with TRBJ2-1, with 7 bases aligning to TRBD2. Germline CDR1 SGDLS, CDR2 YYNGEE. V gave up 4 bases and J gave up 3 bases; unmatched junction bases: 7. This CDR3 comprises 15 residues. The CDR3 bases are TGTGCCAGCAGCTCACCGGGACTACACTACAATGAGCAGTTCTTC. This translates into CASSSPGLHYNEQFF. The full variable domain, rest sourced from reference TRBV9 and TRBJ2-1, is DSGVTQTPKHLITATGQRVTLRCSPRSGDLSVYWYQQSLDQGLQFLIQYYNGEERAKGNILERFSAQQFPDLHSELNLSSLELGDSALYFCASSSPGLHYNEQFFGPGTRLTVL.

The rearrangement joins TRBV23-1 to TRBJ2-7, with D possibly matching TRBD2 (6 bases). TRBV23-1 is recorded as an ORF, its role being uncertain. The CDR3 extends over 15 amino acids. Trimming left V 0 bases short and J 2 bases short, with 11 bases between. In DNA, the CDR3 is TGCGCCAGCAGTCAATCCGACTCGGGGGCCTACGAGCAGTACTTC. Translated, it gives CASSQSDSGAYEQYF.

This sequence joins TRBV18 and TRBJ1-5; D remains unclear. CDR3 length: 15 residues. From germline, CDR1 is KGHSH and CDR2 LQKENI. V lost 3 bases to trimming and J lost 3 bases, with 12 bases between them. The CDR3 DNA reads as TGTGCCAGCTCACCCAGTTCTAACCCCAATCAGCCCCAGCATTTT. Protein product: CASSPSSNPNQPQHF.

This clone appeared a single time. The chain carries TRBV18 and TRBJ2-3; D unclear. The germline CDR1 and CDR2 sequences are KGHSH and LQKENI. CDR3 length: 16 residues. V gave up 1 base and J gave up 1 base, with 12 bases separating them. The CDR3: CASSPRGLGGTDTQYF. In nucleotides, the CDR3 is TGTGCCAGCTCACCACGGGGTCTCGGCGGCACAGATACGCAGTATTTT. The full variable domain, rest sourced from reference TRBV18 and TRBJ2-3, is NAGVMQNPRHLVRRRGQEARLRCSPMKGHSHVYWYRQLPEEGLKFMVYLQKENIIDESGMPKERFSAEFPKEGPSILRIQQVVRGDSAAYFCASSPRGLGGTDTQYFGPGTRLTVL.

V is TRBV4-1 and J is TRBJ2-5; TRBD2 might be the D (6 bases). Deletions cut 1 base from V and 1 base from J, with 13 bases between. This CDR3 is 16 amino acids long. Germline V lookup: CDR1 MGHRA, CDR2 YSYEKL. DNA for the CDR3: TGCGCCAGCAGCCAAGCCAAGGCAGCGGGCCAAGAGACCCAGTACTTC. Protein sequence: CASSQAKAAGQETQYF.

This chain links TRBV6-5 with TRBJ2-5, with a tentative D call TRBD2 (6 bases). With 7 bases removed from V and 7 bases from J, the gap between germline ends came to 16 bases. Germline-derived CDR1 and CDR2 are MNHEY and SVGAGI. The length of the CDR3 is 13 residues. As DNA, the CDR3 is TGTGCCAGCACCCGGAGCGGGCTGGTGACCCAGTACTTC. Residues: CASTRSGLVTQYF.

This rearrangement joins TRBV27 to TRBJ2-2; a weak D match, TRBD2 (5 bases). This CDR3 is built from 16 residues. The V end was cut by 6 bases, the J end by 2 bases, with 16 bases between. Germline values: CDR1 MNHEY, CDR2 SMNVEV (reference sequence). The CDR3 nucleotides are TGTGCCAGCAGGCCGAGGGTACAGCTAAACACCGGGGAGCTGTTTTTT. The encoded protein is CASRPRVQLNTGELFF.

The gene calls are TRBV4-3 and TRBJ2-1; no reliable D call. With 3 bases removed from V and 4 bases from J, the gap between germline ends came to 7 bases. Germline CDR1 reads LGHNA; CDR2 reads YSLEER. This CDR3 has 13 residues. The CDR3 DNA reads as TGCGCCAGCAGCCAGGCCCATTACAATGAGCAGTTCTTC. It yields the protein CASSQAHYNEQFF.

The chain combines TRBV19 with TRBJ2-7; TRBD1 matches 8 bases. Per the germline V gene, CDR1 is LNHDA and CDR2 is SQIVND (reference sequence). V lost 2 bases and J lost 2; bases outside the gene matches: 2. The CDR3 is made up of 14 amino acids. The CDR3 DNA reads TGTGCCAGTAGTATAAGACAGGGGACCTACGAGCAGTACTTC. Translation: CASSIRQGTYEQYF.

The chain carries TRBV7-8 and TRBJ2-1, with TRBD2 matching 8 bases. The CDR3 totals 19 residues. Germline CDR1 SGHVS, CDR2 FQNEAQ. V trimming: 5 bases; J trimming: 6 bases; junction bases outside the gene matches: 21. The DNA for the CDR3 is TGTGCCAGCAGCCCCGAGGGCCGGCATTTGGCGGGAGGAGGCAATGAGCAGTTCTTC. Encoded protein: CASSPEGRHLAGGGNEQFF.

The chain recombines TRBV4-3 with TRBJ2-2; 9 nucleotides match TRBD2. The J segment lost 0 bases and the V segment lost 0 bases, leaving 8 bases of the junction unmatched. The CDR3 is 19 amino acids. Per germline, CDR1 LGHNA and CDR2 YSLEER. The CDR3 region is CASSQEVGGRDSNTGELFF. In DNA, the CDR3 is TGCGCCAGCAGCCAAGAAGTGGGCGGGAGGGACTCGAACACCGGGGAGCTGTTTTTT.

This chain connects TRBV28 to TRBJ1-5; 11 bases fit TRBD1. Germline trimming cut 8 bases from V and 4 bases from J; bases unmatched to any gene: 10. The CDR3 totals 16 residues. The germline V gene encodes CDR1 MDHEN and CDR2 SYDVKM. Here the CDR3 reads CASGGGQGARNQPQHF. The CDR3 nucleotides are TGTGCCAGCGGGGGCGGACAGGGGGCCAGGAATCAGCCCCAGCATTTT.

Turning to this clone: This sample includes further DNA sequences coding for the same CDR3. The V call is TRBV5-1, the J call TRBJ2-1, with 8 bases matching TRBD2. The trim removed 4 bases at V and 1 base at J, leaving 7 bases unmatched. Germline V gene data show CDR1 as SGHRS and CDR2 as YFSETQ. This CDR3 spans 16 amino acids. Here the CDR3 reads CASSSGTSGSYNEQFF. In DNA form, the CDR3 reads TGCGCCAGCAGCAGCGGGACTAGTGGTTCCTACAATGAGCAGTTCTTC.

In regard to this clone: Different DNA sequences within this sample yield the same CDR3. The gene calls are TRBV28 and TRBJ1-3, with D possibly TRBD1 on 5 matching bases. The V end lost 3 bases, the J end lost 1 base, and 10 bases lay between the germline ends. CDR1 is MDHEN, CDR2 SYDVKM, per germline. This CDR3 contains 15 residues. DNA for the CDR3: TGTGCCAGCAGTTTGGGACCCCGATCTGGAAACACCATATATTTT. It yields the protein CASSLGPRSGNTIYF.

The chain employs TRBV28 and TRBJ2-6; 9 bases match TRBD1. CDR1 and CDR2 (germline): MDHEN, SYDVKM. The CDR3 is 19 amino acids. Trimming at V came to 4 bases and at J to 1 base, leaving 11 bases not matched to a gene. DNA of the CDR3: TGTGCCAGCAGTTCAACGCCGCAGACAGGGGGTTCTGGGGCCAACGTCCTGACTTTC. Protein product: CASSSTPQTGGSGANVLTF.

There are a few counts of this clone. CDR3 sequence reads: CASSPPGQGQPQHF. CDR3 sequence (DNA): TGTGCCAGCAGTCCCCCAGGACAGGGACAGCCCCAGCATTTT. The rearrangement joins TRBV28 to TRBJ1-5; 8 nucleotides match TRBD1. The CDR3 spans 14 residues. V shed 5 bases and J 7 bases; nucleotides not matched to a gene: 7. CDR1 and CDR2 from the germline V gene are MDHEN and SYDVKM.

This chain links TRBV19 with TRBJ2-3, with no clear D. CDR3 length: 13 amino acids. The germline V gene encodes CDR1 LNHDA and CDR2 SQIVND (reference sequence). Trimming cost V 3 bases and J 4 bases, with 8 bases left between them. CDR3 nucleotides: TGTGCCAGTAGTATTAGTCCTCCAGATACGCAGTATTTT. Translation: CASSISPPDTQYF.

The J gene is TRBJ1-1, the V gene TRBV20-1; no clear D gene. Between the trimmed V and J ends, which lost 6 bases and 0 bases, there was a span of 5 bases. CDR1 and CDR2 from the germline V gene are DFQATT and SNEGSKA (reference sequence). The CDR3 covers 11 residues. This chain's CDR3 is CSAPVNTEAFF. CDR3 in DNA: TGCAGTGCCCCGGTGAACACTGAAGCTTTCTTT.

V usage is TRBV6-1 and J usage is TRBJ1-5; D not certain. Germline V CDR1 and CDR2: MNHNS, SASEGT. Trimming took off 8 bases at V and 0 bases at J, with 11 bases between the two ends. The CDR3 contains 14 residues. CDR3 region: CASCIRDSNQPQHF. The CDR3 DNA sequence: TGTGCCAGCTGCATTAGGGATAGCAATCAGCCCCAGCATTTT.

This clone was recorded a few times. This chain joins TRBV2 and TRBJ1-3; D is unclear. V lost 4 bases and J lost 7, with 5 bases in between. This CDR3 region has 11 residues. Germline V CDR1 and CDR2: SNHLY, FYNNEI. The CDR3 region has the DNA TGTGCCAGCAGTGTGCTCAACACCATATATTTT. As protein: CASSVLNTIYF.

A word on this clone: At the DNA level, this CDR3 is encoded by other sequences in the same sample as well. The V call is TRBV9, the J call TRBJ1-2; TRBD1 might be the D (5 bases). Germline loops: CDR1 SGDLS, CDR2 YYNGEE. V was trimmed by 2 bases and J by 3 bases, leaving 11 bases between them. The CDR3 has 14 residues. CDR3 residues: CASSVEGRDYGYTF. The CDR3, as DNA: TGTGCCAGCAGCGTTGAGGGCAGGGACTATGGCTACACCTTC.

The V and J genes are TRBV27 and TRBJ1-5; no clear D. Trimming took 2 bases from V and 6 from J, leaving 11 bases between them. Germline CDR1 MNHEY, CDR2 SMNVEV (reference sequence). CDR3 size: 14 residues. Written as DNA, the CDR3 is TGTGCCAGCAGTTTACAGATTGGAGGTCAGCCCCAGCATTTT. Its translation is CASSLQIGGQPQHF.

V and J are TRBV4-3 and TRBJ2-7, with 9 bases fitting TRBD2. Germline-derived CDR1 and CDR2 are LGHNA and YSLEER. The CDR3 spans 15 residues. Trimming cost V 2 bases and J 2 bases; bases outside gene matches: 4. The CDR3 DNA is TGCGCCAGCAGCCAACTAGCGGGGCAAACCTACGAGCAGTACTTC. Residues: CASSQLAGQTYEQYF.

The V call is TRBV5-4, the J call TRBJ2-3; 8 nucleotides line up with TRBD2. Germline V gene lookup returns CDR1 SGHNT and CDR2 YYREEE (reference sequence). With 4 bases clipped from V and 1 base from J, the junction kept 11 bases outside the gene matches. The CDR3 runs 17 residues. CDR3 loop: CASSPGGVWGGTDTQYF. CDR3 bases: TGTGCCAGCAGCCCGGGAGGGGTATGGGGGGGCACAGATACGCAGTATTTT.

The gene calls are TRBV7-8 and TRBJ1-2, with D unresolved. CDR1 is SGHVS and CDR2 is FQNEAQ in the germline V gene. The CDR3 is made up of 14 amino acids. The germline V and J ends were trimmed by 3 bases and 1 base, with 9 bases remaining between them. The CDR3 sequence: CASSFSEINYGYTF. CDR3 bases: TGTGCCAGCAGCTTTTCAGAAATTAACTATGGCTACACCTTC.